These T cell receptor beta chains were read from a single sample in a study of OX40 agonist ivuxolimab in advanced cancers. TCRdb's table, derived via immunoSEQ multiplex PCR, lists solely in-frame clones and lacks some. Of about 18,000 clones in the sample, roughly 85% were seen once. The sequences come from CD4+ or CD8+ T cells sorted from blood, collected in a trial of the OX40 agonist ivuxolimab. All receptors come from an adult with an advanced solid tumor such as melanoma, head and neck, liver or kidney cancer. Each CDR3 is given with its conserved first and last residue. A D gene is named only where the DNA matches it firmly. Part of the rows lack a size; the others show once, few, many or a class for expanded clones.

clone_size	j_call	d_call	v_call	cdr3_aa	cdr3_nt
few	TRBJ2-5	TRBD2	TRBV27	CASSPGGGYGETQYF	TGTGCCAGCAGTCCCGGGGGGGGGTATGGAGAGACCCAGTACTTC
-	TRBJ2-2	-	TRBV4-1	CASSQNFAGELFF	TGCGCCAGCAGCCAAAATTTCGCCGGGGAGCTGTTTTTT
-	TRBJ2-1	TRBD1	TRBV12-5	CASGLPTSGGNEQFF	TGTGCTAGTGGTTTGCCGACCTCAGGGGGCAATGAGCAGTTCTTC
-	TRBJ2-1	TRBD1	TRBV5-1	CASSSGQGVDEQFF	TGCGCCAGCAGCTCCGGACAGGGGGTCGATGAGCAGTTCTTC
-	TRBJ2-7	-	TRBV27	CASSLSLPYEQYF	TGTGCCAGCAGTTTATCGCTTCCCTACGAGCAGTACTTC
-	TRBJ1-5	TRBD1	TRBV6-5	CASRPGQNQPQHF	TGTGCCAGCAGACCGGGACAGAATCAGCCCCAGCATTTT
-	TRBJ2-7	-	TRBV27	CASSSDSSYEQYF	TGTGCCAGCAGTTCGGACAGCTCCTACGAGCAGTACTTC
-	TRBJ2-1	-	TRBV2	CASSEGGVGYNEQFF	TGTGCCAGCAGTGAAGGGGGGGTAGGCTACAATGAGCAGTTCTTC
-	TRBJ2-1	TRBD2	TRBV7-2	CASSSGLAGGSEQFF	TGTGCCAGCAGCTCGGGACTAGCGGGGGGGAGCGAGCAGTTCTTC
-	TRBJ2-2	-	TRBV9	CASRWTEQTGELFF	TGTGCCAGCAGATGGACCGAGCAAACCGGGGAGCTGTTTTTT
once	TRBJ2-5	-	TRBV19	CASSINTWRETQYF	TGTGCCAGTAGTATAAATACCTGGCGAGAGACCCAGTACTTC
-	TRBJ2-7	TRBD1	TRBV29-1	CSVEVGQGSGEQYF	TGCAGCGTTGAGGTGGGACAGGGTTCTGGGGAGCAGTACTTC
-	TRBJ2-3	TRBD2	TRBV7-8	CASSLVGGDYRYTQYF	TGTGCCAGCAGCTTAGTTGGGGGGGACTACAGGTATACGCAGTATTTT
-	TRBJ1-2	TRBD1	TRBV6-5	CASRQSTGLNYGYTF	TGTGCCAGCAGACAATCGACAGGGCTTAACTATGGCTACACCTTC
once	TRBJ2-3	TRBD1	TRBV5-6	CASSPMTGEDTQYF	TGTGCCAGCAGCCCCATGACAGGGGAAGATACGCAGTATTTT
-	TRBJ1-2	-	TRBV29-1	CTPHRGADGYTF	TGCACCCCCCATCGGGGAGCCGATGGCTACACCTTC
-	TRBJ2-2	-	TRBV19	CASSIALTGELFF	TGTGCCAGTAGTATAGCATTAACCGGGGAGCTGTTTTTT
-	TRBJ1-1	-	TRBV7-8	CASSIQGYTEAFF	TGTGCCAGCAGCATCCAGGGTTACACTGAAGCTTTCTTT
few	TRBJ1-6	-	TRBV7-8	CASAPWVGRRSPLHF	TGTGCCAGCGCGCCGTGGGTGGGCAGGCGGTCCCCCCTCCACTTT
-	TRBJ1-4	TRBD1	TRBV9	CASSPSGTGSNEKLFF	TGTGCCAGCAGCCCCTCCGGGACAGGGTCAAATGAAAAACTGTTTTTT
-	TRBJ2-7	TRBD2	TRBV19	CASASGGSYEQYF	TGTGCCAGTGCGAGCGGGGGCTCCTACGAGCAGTACTTC
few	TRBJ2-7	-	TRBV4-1	CASSQDEDEQYF	TGCGCCAGCAGCCAAGATGAGGACGAGCAGTACTTC
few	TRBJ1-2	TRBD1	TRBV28	CASSLPRDRASGYGYTF	TGTGCCAGCAGTTTACCCCGGGACAGGGCCTCCGGCTATGGCTACACCTTC
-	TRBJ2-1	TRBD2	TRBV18	CASSRSSGRGGSYNEQFF	TGTGCCAGCTCACGGTCTAGCGGGAGAGGGGGTTCCTACAATGAGCAGTTCTTC
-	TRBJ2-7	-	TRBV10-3	CAIGYYEQYF	TGTGCCATCGGTTACTACGAGCAGTACTTC
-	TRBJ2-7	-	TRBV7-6	CASSLMGGASYEQYF	TGTGCCAGCAGCTTAATGGGGGGCGCGTCCTACGAGCAGTACTTC
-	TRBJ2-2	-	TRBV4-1	CASSQGRHSNTGELFF	TGCGCCAGCAGCCAAGGCCGTCATTCGAACACCGGGGAGCTGTTTTTT
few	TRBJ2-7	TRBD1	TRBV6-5	CASSSGTGYEQYF	TGTGCCAGCAGCTCCGGGACAGGCTACGAGCAGTACTTC
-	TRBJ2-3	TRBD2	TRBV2	CAFDELAGGSGTDTQYF	TGTGCCTTCGACGAATTGGCGGGAGGGAGTGGCACAGATACGCAGTATTTT
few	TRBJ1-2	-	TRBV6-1	CASSEAPPNVGSGYTF	TGTGCCAGCAGTGAAGCGCCACCAAACGTGGGAAGCGGCTACACCTTC
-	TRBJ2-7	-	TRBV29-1	CSVEDAESYEQYF	TGCAGCGTTGAAGACGCCGAATCCTACGAGCAGTACTTC
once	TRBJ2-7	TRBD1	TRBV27	CASSNPGQGYEQYF	TGTGCCAGCAGTAATCCGGGACAGGGCTACGAGCAGTACTTC
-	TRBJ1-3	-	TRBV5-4	CASSLGGNSGNTIYF	TGTGCCAGCAGCTTGGGGGGAAACTCTGGAAACACCATATATTTT
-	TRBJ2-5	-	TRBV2	CASTEGGGTQYF	TGTGCCAGCACCGAGGGGGGCGGGACCCAGTACTTC
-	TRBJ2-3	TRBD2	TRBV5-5	CASSWTSGGANTQYF	TGTGCCAGCAGCTGGACTAGCGGGGGGGCAAATACGCAGTATTTT
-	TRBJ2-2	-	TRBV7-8	CASSLVSGTGELFF	TGTGCCAGCAGCTTAGTATCGGGCACCGGGGAGCTGTTTTTT
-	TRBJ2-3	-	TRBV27	CATSSTDTQYF	TGTGCCACCTCTAGCACAGATACGCAGTATTTT
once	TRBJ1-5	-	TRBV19	CASSMMGSEPQHF	TGTGCCAGTAGTATGATGGGGAGTGAGCCCCAGCATTTT
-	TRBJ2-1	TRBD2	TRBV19	CASSILAGDYNEQFF	TGTGCCAGTAGTATCCTAGCGGGAGACTACAATGAGCAGTTCTTC
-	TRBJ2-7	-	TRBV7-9	CASSLAGPVREQYF	TGTGCCAGCAGCTTAGCGGGCCCAGTGAGAGAGCAGTACTTC
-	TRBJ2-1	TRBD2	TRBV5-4	CASSSSGTYNEQFF	TGTGCCAGCAGCTCTAGCGGGACCTACAATGAGCAGTTCTTC
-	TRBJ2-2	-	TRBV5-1	CASSFRTGELFF	TGCGCCAGCAGCTTCCGGACCGGGGAGCTGTTTTTT
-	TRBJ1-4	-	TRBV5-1	CASSSGGEKLFF	TGCGCCAGCAGCTCAGGCGGAGAAAAACTGTTTTTT
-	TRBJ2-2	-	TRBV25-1	CASSGEFVNTGELFF	TGTGCCAGCAGTGGGGAATTTGTGAACACCGGGGAGCTGTTTTTT
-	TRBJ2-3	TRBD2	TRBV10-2	CASSEGLAATDTQYF	TGCGCCAGCAGTGAGGGGCTAGCGGCCACAGATACGCAGTATTTT
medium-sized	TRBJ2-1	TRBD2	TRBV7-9	CASSLDLPSGAYWDNEQFF	TGTGCCAGCAGCTTAGATCTCCCTAGCGGGGCCTATTGGGACAATGAGCAGTTCTTC
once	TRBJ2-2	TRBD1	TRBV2	CARSPGQGANTGELFF	TGTGCCCGTTCCCCGGGACAGGGGGCGAACACCGGGGAGCTGTTTTTT
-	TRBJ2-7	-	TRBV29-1	CSVEKGFEQYF	TGCAGCGTTGAAAAGGGATTCGAGCAGTACTTC
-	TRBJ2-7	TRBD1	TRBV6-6	CASSYGTGVNEQYF	TGTGCCAGCAGTTACGGGACAGGGGTCAACGAGCAGTACTTC
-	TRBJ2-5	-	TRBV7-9	CASSSTEPTEVETQYF	TGTGCCAGCAGCTCCACGGAGCCGACAGAGGTAGAGACCCAGTACTTC
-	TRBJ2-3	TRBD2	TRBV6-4	CASSEFSGSTDTQYF	TGTGCCAGCAGTGAATTCAGCGGGAGTACAGATACGCAGTATTTT
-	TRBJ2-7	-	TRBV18	CASSLAGTGLGEQYF	TGTGCCAGCTCACTAGCCGGGACGGGGCTTGGAGAGCAGTACTTC
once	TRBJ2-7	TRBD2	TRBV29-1	CSVVGGEVNNEQYF	TGCAGCGTTGTGGGGGGGGAGGTTAACAACGAGCAGTACTTC
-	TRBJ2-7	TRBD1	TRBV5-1	CASSLEAGGSYEQYF	TGCGCCAGCAGCTTGGAGGCAGGGGGATCCTACGAGCAGTACTTC